This T cell receptor (beta chain) derives from a study of response to subunit inactivated influenza vaccine. The CDR3 has 14 amino acids. Trimming shortened V by 5 bases and J by 5 bases, and 15 bases separated the two germline ends. Per germline, CDR1 SGHTA and CDR2 FQGNSA. TCRdb reprocessed the RT-PCR reads via MiXCR and lists one record per CDR3 protein. The table has 710,000 or so distinct CDR3 sequences, 15% to 18% seen once. The receptor was isolated from a man aged 45-65 years who received an inactivated influenza vaccine. The sequences come from PBMCs from blood, collected about 13 days after vaccination. This chain links TRBV7-2 with TRBJ1-1; D perhaps matches TRBD1 (6 bases). The CDR3 protein is CASSKGSGVTEAFF. The CDR3 coding sequence is TGTGCCAGCAGCAAGGGGTCAGGGGTTACTGAAGCTTTCTTT.